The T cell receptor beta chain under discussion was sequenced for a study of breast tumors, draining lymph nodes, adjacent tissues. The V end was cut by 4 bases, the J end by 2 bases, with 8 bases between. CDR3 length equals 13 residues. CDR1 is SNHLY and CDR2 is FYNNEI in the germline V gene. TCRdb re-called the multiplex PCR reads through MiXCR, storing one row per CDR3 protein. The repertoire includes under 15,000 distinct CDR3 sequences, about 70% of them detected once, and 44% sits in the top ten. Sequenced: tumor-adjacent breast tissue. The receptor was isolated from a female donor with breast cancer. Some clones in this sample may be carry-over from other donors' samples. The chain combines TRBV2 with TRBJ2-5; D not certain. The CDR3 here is CASSGSTQETQYF. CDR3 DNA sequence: TGTGCCAGCAGTGGATCTACACAAGAGACCCAGTACTTC.